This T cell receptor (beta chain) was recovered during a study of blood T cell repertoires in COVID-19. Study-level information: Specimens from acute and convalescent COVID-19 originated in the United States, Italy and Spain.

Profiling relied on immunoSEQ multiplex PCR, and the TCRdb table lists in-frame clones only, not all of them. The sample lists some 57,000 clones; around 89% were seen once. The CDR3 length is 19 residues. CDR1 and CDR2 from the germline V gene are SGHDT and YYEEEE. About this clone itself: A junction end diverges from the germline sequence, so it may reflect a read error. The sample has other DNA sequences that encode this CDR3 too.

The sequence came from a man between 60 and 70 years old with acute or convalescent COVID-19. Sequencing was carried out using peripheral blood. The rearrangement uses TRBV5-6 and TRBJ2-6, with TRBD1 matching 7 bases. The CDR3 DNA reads TGTGCCAGTAGCTTGGTGTCGACAGGGAGATTCTCTGGGGCCAACGTCCTGACTTTC. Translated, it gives CASSLVSTGRFSGANVLTF. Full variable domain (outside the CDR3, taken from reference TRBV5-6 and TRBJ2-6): DAGVTQSPTHLIKTRGQQVTLRCSPKSGHDTVSWYQQALGQGPQFIFQYYEEEERQRGNFPDRFSGHQFPNYSSELNVNALLLGDSALYLCASSLVSTGRFSGANVLTFGAGSRLTVL.